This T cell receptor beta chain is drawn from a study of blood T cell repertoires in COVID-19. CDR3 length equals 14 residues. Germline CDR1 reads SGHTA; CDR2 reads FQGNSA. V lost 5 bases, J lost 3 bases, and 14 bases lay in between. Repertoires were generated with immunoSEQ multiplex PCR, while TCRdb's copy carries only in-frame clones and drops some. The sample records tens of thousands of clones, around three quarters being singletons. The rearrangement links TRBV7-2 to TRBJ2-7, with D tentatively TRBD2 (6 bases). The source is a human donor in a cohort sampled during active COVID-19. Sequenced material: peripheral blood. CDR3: CASSPRGLGYEQYF. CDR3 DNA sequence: TGTGCCAGCAGCCCCCGGGGACTGGGCTACGAGCAGTACTTC.